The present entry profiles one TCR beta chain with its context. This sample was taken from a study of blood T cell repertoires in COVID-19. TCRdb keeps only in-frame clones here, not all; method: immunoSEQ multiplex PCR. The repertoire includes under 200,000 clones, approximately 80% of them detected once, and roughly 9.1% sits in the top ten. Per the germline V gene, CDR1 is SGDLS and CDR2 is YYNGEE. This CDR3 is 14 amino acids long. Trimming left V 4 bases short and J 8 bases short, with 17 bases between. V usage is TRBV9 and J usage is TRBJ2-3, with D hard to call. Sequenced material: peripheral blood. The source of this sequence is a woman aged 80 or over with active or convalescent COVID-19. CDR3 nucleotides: TGTGCCAGCAGCCCGATTAATGGGCCAGGTACGCAGTATTTT. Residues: CASSPINGPGTQYF.